These 25 T cell receptor beta chains originate from one sample sequenced in a study of Graves' ophthalmopathy and Graves' hyperthyroidism. Beta-chain TCR CDR3 regions were amplified from RNA transcripts. The library came from an HTBI-primed first-round RT-PCR and a second-round multiplex PCR. From the multiplex PCR reads, TCRdb called clonotypes with MiXCR, one entry per CDR3 protein. The sample records 740,000 or so distinct CDR3 sequences, about 44% being singletons. Specimen: peripheral blood. These receptors were taken from an adult man with Graves' ophthalmopathy.

This chain joins TRBV7-2 and TRBJ1-1; D is unresolved. V lost 5 bases and J lost 6, with 13 bases in between. In germline, CDR1 is SGHTA, CDR2 FQGNSA. This CDR3 contains 13 residues. The CDR3 loop is CASSAHTGAEAFF. Here the CDR3 DNA reads TGTGCCAGCAGCGCGCACACCGGGGCTGAAGCTTTCTTT.

This clonotype was observed a single time. The chain is built from TRBV25-1 and TRBJ2-6; 7 bases are a match to TRBD1. CDR1 and CDR2 from the germline V gene are MGHDK and SYGVNS. CDR3 length: 14 amino acids. The J segment lost 2 bases and the V segment lost 7 bases, leaving 2 bases of the junction unmatched. CDR3 amino acids: CASITGAGANVLTF. The CDR3 region has the DNA TGTGCCAGCATTACAGGGGCTGGGGCCAACGTCCTGACTTTC.

This clonotype was picked up one time. The chain carries TRBV7-3 and TRBJ2-2; 9 positions agree with TRBD1. The CDR3 contains 16 residues. J gave up 4 bases and V 6 bases, and 9 bases lay outside the gene matches. CDR1 and CDR2 from the germline V gene are SGHTA and FQGTGA. In DNA form, the CDR3 reads TGTGCCAGCAGACTCACAGGGGGCAGAATCACCGGGGAGCTGTTTTTT. Translated: CASRLTGGRITGELFF.

Many counts were recorded for this clonotype. The gene calls are TRBV25-1 and TRBJ2-7; 10 nucleotides agree with TRBD1. CDR1 MGHDK and CDR2 SYGVNS come from the germline V gene. V shed 4 bases and J 3 bases; nucleotides not matched to a gene: 6. The CDR3 has 15 residues. CDR3 sequence: CASSVVGQGSYEQYF. CDR3 DNA: TGTGCCAGCAGTGTAGTGGGACAGGGGAGCTACGAGCAGTACTTC.

Note on this clonotype: Germline is not matched at one junction end, which may reflect a read error. The V and J genes are TRBV6-1 and TRBJ1-3; possible D gene TRBD1, 6 bases. The CDR3 has 14 residues. Germline CDR1 MNHNS, CDR2 SASEGT. CDR3 in DNA: TGTGGCAGCTCACACAGGGCGTCGGGAAACACCATATATTTT. It translates to CGSSHRASGNTIYF.

V is TRBV15 and J is TRBJ2-5, with D possibly matching TRBD1 (5 bases). With 0 bases removed from V and 1 base from J, the gap between germline ends came to 9 bases. Germline CDR1 reads LNHNV; CDR2 reads YYDKDF (reference sequence). The CDR3 covers 15 residues. The CDR3 region has the DNA TGTGCCACCAGCAGAGAGGGGCGGCTCCAAGAGACCCAGTACTTC. This encodes CATSREGRLQETQYF.

CDR3: CASSAESSGANVLTF. The CDR3 bases are TGTGCCAGCAGTGCGGAGAGCTCTGGGGCCAACGTCCTGACTTTC. The chain links TRBV2 to TRBJ2-6; D is ambiguous. Trimming left V 4 bases short and J 0 bases short, with 7 bases between. This CDR3 region has 15 residues. Germline CDR1 SNHLY, CDR2 FYNNEI.

This chain uses TRBV7-9 with TRBJ2-5; TRBD1 agrees at 7 bases. CDR3 size: 15 residues. Germline values: CDR1 SEHNR, CDR2 FQNEAQ (reference sequence). The V segment lost 6 bases and the J segment 1 base; nucleotides outside the gene matches: 8. As DNA, the CDR3 is TGTGCCAGCAGTCCGGGACAGAGAGCCCAAGAGACCCAGTACTTC. Protein sequence: CASSPGQRAQETQYF.

This chain links TRBV9 with TRBJ1-6, with D hard to call. The CDR3 extends over 13 amino acids. V lost 4 bases and J lost 7, with 9 bases in between. The germline V gene has CDR1 SGDLS and CDR2 YYNGEE. In nucleotides, the CDR3 is TGTGCCAGCAGCCCTTGGGAAAATTCACCCCTCCACTTT. The encoded protein is CASSPWENSPLHF.

The chain carries TRBV20-1 and TRBJ2-7, with 8 bases aligning to TRBD1. The CDR3 length is 13 residues. Germline V gives CDR1 DFQATT, CDR2 SNEGSKA (reference sequence). J gave up 6 bases and V 3 bases, and 7 bases lay outside the gene matches. The CDR3 DNA follows: TGCAGTGCTAGGGACAGGGTAGGGGGCGAGCAGTACTTC. Translating gives CSARDRVGGEQYF.

The chain employs TRBV29-1 and TRBJ2-7, with 11 positions matching TRBD1. With 4 bases clipped from V and 4 bases from J, the junction kept 6 bases outside the gene matches. The CDR3 length is 14 residues. CDR1 SQVTM and CDR2 ANQGSEA come from the germline V gene. The CDR3, as DNA: TGCAGCGTTGGCGGACAGGGGGCCGCGTACGAGCAGTACTTC. It codes for CSVGGQGAAYEQYF.

This clonotype was seen only a few times. The chain joins TRBV20-1 to TRBJ2-5; 11 bases are shared with TRBD2. Germline V gene lookup returns CDR1 DFQATT and CDR2 SNEGSKA (reference sequence). The CDR3 runs to 15 residues. V lost 6 bases, J lost 5 bases, and 11 bases stayed unmatched. CDR3 sequence: CSAPAGTSGDETQYF. The CDR3 DNA follows: TGCAGTGCCCCTGCCGGGACTAGCGGAGACGAGACCCAGTACTTC.

This clonotype has a count of ten or more. The chain is built from TRBV29-1 and TRBJ2-7, with 9 bases aligning to TRBD1. The V gene end was trimmed by 4 bases and the J gene end by 3 bases; junction bases not matched to a gene: 10. The CDR3 is made up of 15 amino acids. CDR1 is SQVTM, CDR2 ANQGSEA, per germline. CDR3 nucleotide sequence: TGCAGCGTTGTAAGCACAGGGGGCGCAAGCTACGAGCAGTACTTC. Encoded protein: CSVVSTGGASYEQYF.

This clonotype was recorded a few times. This chain connects TRBV24-1 to TRBJ1-5; 12 nucleotides match TRBD1. The CDR3 has 16 amino acids. Per germline, CDR1 KGHDR and CDR2 SFDVKD. Trimming cost V 4 bases and J 6 bases; bases outside gene matches: 6. In DNA form, the CDR3 reads TGTGCCACCAGTGACCTAGGGACAGGGGGCAGTCAGCCCCAGCATTTT. Translation gives CATSDLGTGGSQPQHF.

This clonotype occurred a few times. The V call is TRBV2, the J call TRBJ2-7; D possibly corresponds to TRBD2 (5 bases). This CDR3 contains 14 residues. Germline loops: CDR1 SNHLY, CDR2 FYNNEI. The V end lost 5 bases, the J end lost 1 base, and 12 bases lay between the germline ends. The CDR3 protein is CASSLAHSSYEQYF. For the CDR3, the DNA is TGTGCCAGCAGTTTAGCGCATTCATCCTACGAGCAGTACTTC.

This clonotype was seen a few times. The CDR3 DNA is TGTGCCAGCAGCTTACGACAGGGGGCCGCTGGGGCCAACGTCCTGACTTTC. Translating it yields CASSLRQGAAGANVLTF. V and J are TRBV7-2 and TRBJ2-6, with 10 bases lining up with TRBD1. V was pared by 2 bases and J by 2 bases, with 3 bases of the junction left unmatched. The CDR3 runs to 17 residues. The V gene's germline CDR1 is SGHTA and CDR2 FQGNSA.

The chain uses TRBV4-3 and TRBJ2-2; possibly TRBD1 or TRBD2 for D (5 bases each). The V end lost 6 bases, the J end lost 7 bases, and 12 bases lay between the germline ends. The CDR3 has 13 amino acids. Germline V gives CDR1 LGHNA, CDR2 YSLEER. In DNA, the CDR3 is TGCGCCAGCAGTCTCAGGGACGGCGGGGAGCTGTTTTTT. This encodes CASSLRDGGELFF.

CDR3 region: CASEAGFITGELFF. The CDR3 coding sequence is TGTGCCAGCGAGGCCGGGTTCATCACCGGGGAGCTGTTTTTT. The genes are TRBV25-1 and TRBJ2-2; D unresolved. The V end lost 8 bases, the J end lost 4 bases, and 14 bases lay between the germline ends. This CDR3 is built from 14 residues. CDR1 is MGHDK, CDR2 SYGVNS, per germline.

This chain links TRBV7-2 with TRBJ2-7; D possibly corresponds to TRBD1 (7 bases). Germline lookup yields CDR1 SGHTA and CDR2 FQGNSA. V gave up 4 bases and J gave up 4 bases, with 17 bases separating them. CDR3 length: 15 amino acids. CDR3 sequence: CASSSPGGIGYEQYF. The CDR3 nucleotides read TGTGCCAGCAGCTCCCCAGGGGGGATCGGTTACGAGCAGTACTTC.

In its sample, this clonotype was seen a few times. This chain uses TRBV9 with TRBJ2-5; D gene uncertain. The CDR3 totals 13 residues. Trimming removed 0 bases from V and 5 bases from J, with 8 bases in between. The germline gives CDR1 SGDLS, CDR2 YYNGEE. The CDR3 spells CASSVAGYETQYF. As DNA, the CDR3 is TGTGCCAGCAGCGTAGCAGGTTATGAGACCCAGTACTTC.

There are many counts of this clonotype. The V gene is TRBV10-3, the J gene TRBJ1-6, with 9 bases lining up with TRBD1. J gave up 4 bases and V 0 bases, and 4 bases lay outside the gene matches. The germline V gene has CDR1 ENHRY and CDR2 SYGVKD. The CDR3 consists of 17 residues. Here the CDR3 DNA reads TGTGCCATCAGTGAGTCGGGACAGGGCGGATATAATTCACCCCTCCACTTT. This codes for CAISESGQGGYNSPLHF.

The rearrangement links TRBV9 to TRBJ1-6; D is possibly TRBD1 (5 bases). CDR1 and CDR2 from the germline V gene are SGDLS and YYNGEE. Trimming removed 3 bases from V and 10 bases from J, with 14 bases in between. This CDR3 comprises 14 residues. The CDR3 reads CASSGEGERSPLHF. The DNA of the CDR3 is TGTGCCAGCAGCGGCGAAGGGGAGAGATCACCCCTCCACTTT.

Concerning this clonotype: Since the CDR3 does not end with the conserved phenylalanine or tryptophan, this likely comes from a read error. The chain joins TRBV12-3 or TRBV12-4 to TRBJ1-6; D is perhaps TRBD1 (6 bases). Trimming took off 5 bases at V and 12 bases at J, with 17 bases between the two ends. The CDR3 has 14 amino acids. CDR3 residues: CASSAGSGVLPLHY. CDR3 sequence (DNA): TGTGCCAGCAGTGCCGGGTCAGGGGTTTTACCCCTCCACTAT.

This clonotype was recorded at least ten times. The chain employs TRBV24-1 and TRBJ1-5, with D uncertain. The CDR3 consists of 14 residues. V was pared by 3 bases and J by 1 base, with 6 bases between. Looked up from germline, CDR1 is KGHDR and CDR2 is SFDVKD. The CDR3 is CATSDRRSNQPQHF. CDR3 DNA sequence: TGTGCCACCAGTGATCGGCGAAGCAATCAGCCCCAGCATTTT.

V and J are TRBV25-1 and TRBJ1-1, with 7 bases identical to TRBD1. Per germline, CDR1 MGHDK and CDR2 SYGVNS. The CDR3 runs to 12 residues. J was trimmed by 11 bases and V by 6 bases; bases with no gene match: 9. The CDR3 DNA is TGTGCCAGCAGCCGGACAGGTCGAGGGGCTTTCTTT. Its translation: CASSRTGRGAFF. The variable domain in full, with the rest retrieved from reference TRBV25-1 and TRBJ1-1, is EADIYQTPRYLVIGTGKKITLECSQTMGHDKMYWYQQDPGMELHLIHYSYGVNSTEKGDLSSESTVSRIRTEHFPLTLESARPSHTSQYLCASSRTGRGAFFGQGTRLTVV.